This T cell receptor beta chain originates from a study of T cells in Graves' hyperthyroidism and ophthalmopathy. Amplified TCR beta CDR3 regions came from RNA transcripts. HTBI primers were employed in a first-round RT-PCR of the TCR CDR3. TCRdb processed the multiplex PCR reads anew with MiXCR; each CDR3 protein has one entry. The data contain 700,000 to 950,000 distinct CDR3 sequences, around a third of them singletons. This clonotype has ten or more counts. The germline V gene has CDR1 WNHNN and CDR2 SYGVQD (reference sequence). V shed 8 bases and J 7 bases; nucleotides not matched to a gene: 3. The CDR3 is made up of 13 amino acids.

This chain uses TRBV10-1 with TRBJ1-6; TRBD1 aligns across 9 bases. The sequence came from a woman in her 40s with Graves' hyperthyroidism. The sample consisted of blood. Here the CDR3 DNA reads TGCGCCAGCGGGGGACAGGGAAATTCACCCCTCCACTTT. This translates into CASGGQGNSPLHF.